The T cell receptor (beta chain) under discussion was sequenced for a study of control samples from healthy donors and cancer patients. V was trimmed by 0 bases and J by 0 bases, leaving 14 bases between them. The CDR3 loop spans 18 amino acids. CDR1 is LGHNA and CDR2 is YNFKEQ in the germline V gene. Profiling relied on immunoSEQ multiplex PCR, and the TCRdb table lists in-frame clones only, not all of them. The table lists some 140,000 clones, around 95% of them singletons. This TCR came from a man aged 40-49 years in good health. Sequencing was performed on blood. The chain links TRBV4-2 to TRBJ1-4; maybe TRBD1 (5 bases). CDR3 loop: CASSQDPPGGATNEKLFF. The CDR3 DNA reads TGTGCCAGCAGCCAAGACCCCCCCGGGGGGGCAACTAATGAAAAACTGTTTTTT.